A single sample is the source of the 5 T cell receptor beta chains below, sequenced in a study of vaccination and CD4 T cells after COVID-19. Treatment denoted: approximately 10-day PBMC culture with coronavirus spike peptide pools or control peptides (ViraFEST assay). Their antigen targets remain unknown. Sequencing of the DNA from cultured CD4+ T cells was carried out with the Oncomine TCR Beta short-read assay. Via MiXCR, TCRdb re-called the PCR reads, giving one row per CDR3 protein. This sample yields around 9,100 distinct CDR3 sequences, of which roughly 73% are seen a single time; around 40% belongs to the top ten. Sequenced material: CD4+ T cells from blood, cultured in vitro. These TCRs come from a human donor who had recovered from COVID-19.

V usage is TRBV20-1 and J usage is TRBJ2-4, with 7 bases lining up with TRBD2. Germline V CDR1 and CDR2: DFQATT, SNEGSKA (reference sequence). The trim removed 5 bases at V and 3 bases at J, leaving 1 base unmatched. The CDR3 spans 12 residues. The CDR3 spells CSAWTSKNIQYF. CDR3 in DNA: TGCAGTGCTTGGACTAGCAAAAACATTCAGTACTTC.

The genes are TRBV27 and TRBJ2-1; D not certain. V was pared by 7 bases and J by 3 bases, with 4 bases between. Germline loops: CDR1 MNHEY, CDR2 SMNVEV (reference sequence). The CDR3 loop spans 11 amino acids. The CDR3 nucleotides are TGTGCCAGCACCCTCTACAATGAGCAGTTCTTC. Its translation: CASTLYNEQFF.

The chain couples TRBV6-1 to TRBJ1-5; 8 bases are shared with TRBD1. The germline V gene encodes CDR1 MNHNS and CDR2 SASEGT. After removal of 3 bases from V and 5 bases from J, the junction contained 9 bases not matched to a gene. The CDR3 contains 16 residues. This CDR3 reads CASSDAAGTGDQPQHF. DNA for the CDR3: TGTGCCAGCAGTGATGCAGCCGGGACAGGAGATCAGCCCCAGCATTTT.

This clonotype has just one count. The chain recombines TRBV19 with TRBJ1-6; D uncertain. CDR3 length: 16 amino acids. V was trimmed by 1 base and J by 2 bases, leaving 9 bases between them. Germline CDR1 is LNHDA and CDR2 is SQIVND (reference sequence). In DNA form, the CDR3 reads TGTGCCAGTAGTATAGGCGGGGATACCTATAATTCACCCCTCCACTTT. It yields the protein CASSIGGDTYNSPLHF.

The chain has TRBV27 and TRBJ1-1; 9 bases match TRBD1. This CDR3 contains 15 residues. The V gene end was trimmed by 5 bases and the J gene end by 7 bases; junction bases not matched to a gene: 11. Germline loops: CDR1 MNHEY, CDR2 SMNVEV (reference sequence). DNA for the CDR3: TGTGCCAGCAGTCAATATCCCGGACAGGGGTTTGAAGCTTTCTTT. Protein product: CASSQYPGQGFEAFF.